The 15 T cell receptor beta chains in this list originate from one sample, sequenced in a study of T cell responses to AZD1222 COVID-19 vaccine. Clones were read by immunoSEQ multiplex PCR, and TCRdb kept only the in-frame ones, dropping some. The table has 150,000 to 200,000 clones, approximately 95% seen once. Sequencing used peripheral blood, obtained on day 0 of AZD1222 vaccination. The receptors derive from an adult in good health.

The chain carries TRBV3-1 (or the pseudogene TRBV3-2) and TRBJ2-1; maybe TRBD2 (6 bases). The CDR3 has 13 amino acids. The V and J ends lost 0 bases and 9 bases respectively, with 9 bases between them. Germline V gene sequence: CDR1 LGHDT, CDR2 YNNKEL (reference sequence). This chain's CDR3 is CASSQELATEQFF. The CDR3 DNA sequence: TGTGCCAGCAGCCAAGAACTAGCCACTGAGCAGTTCTTC.

The J gene is TRBJ1-5, the V gene TRBV6-5, with D hard to call. Trimming removed 5 bases at V and 6 bases at J, with 11 bases between. The CDR3 loop spans 13 amino acids. Looked up from germline, CDR1 is MNHEY and CDR2 is SVGAGI. The CDR3 DNA reads TGTGCCAGCAGTCAGAGGGAGCGTCAGCCCCAGCATTTT. Translation gives CASSQRERQPQHF.

This rearrangement joins TRBV28 to TRBJ1-2, with a weak D call TRBD1 (6 bases). Germline V gene lookup returns CDR1 MDHEN and CDR2 SYDVKM. The CDR3 loop spans 14 amino acids. Trimming removed 8 bases from V and 0 bases from J, with 13 bases in between. The CDR3 region has the DNA TGTGCCAGCGGGGGGCTTCGGGCTAACTATGGCTACACCTTC. It translates to CASGGLRANYGYTF.

The J gene is TRBJ1-5, the V gene TRBV25-1; D remains ambiguous. The V gene lost 2 bases and the J gene lost 7 bases, with 9 bases spanning the gap. The CDR3 has 13 amino acids. The germline V gene encodes CDR1 MGHDK and CDR2 SYGVNS. The CDR3 protein is CASSEDVGQPQHF. CDR3 bases: TGTGCCAGCAGTGAAGACGTGGGACAGCCCCAGCATTTT.

The chain has TRBV6-1 and TRBJ1-1, with a weak D call TRBD1 (5 bases). V gave up 3 bases and J gave up 1 base, with 12 bases separating them. Germline-derived CDR1 and CDR2 are MNHNS and SASEGT. The CDR3 consists of 15 residues. The CDR3: CASSEGQGWNTEAFF. The DNA of the CDR3 is TGTGCCAGCAGTGAGGGTCAGGGCTGGAACACTGAAGCTTTCTTT.

On this clone itself: An end of the junction does not agree with germline; a read error may underlie this. V usage is TRBV3-1 (or the pseudogene TRBV3-2) and J usage is TRBJ1-6; D is uncertain. Per germline, CDR1 LGHDT and CDR2 YNNKEL (reference sequence). The CDR3 runs to 13 residues. CDR3 nucleotides: TGTGCCAGCAGCCAGGCCCCCCTCTCACTCCTCCACTTT. This gives the protein CASSQAPLSLLHF.

The chain has TRBV6-6 and TRBJ1-1; D might be TRBD1 (5 bases). The CDR3 extends over 14 amino acids. The germline V and J ends were trimmed by 4 bases and 4 bases, with 13 bases remaining between them. Germline-derived CDR1 and CDR2 are MNHNY and SVGAGI (reference sequence). The CDR3 loop is CASSWVNRGTEAFF. CDR3 coding DNA: TGTGCCAGCAGTTGGGTCAATAGGGGCACTGAAGCTTTCTTT.

This chain's CDR3 is CATSDSFSGGADTQYF. CDR3 DNA: TGTGCCACCAGTGATTCTTTCAGCGGGGGGGCAGATACGCAGTATTTT. This chain connects TRBV24-1 to TRBJ2-3; 10 bases are shared with TRBD2. V dropped 2 bases and J dropped 4; count of bases not matched to a gene: 5. The CDR3 is made up of 16 amino acids. Germline V gives CDR1 KGHDR, CDR2 SFDVKD.

This chain joins TRBV6-6 and TRBJ1-3; D unresolved. The V end was cut by 5 bases, the J end by 0 bases, with 17 bases between. The CDR3 sequence is 17 residues long. Germline CDR1 is MNHNY and CDR2 is SVGAGI (reference sequence). CDR3 coding DNA: TGTGCCAGCAGTCTAACCGGGTGGACGAGCTCTGGAAACACCATATATTTT. Translating it yields CASSLTGWTSSGNTIYF.

V is TRBV4-1 and J is TRBJ2-5; a possible D gene is TRBD1 (6 bases). With 4 bases removed from V and 2 bases from J, the gap between germline ends came to 17 bases. Germline CDR1 is MGHRA and CDR2 is YSYEKL. The CDR3 spans 16 residues. The CDR3 DNA reads as TGCGCCAGCAGCCTCCAACATAGACAGGATCAAGAGACCCAGTACTTC. This sequence encodes CASSLQHRQDQETQYF.

The V call is TRBV7-9, the J call TRBJ1-2, with 10 bases that match TRBD1. Germline loops: CDR1 SEHNR, CDR2 FQNEAQ (reference sequence). Unmatched junction bases numbered 5, after V lost 1 base and J lost 6 bases. This CDR3 is built from 15 residues. The CDR3 DNA sequence: TGTGCCAGCAGCTTAGTTGACAGGGGGCTGGATGGCTACACCTTC. As protein: CASSLVDRGLDGYTF.

CDR3 nucleotide sequence: TGCGCCAGCAGCTTGGGACAGGAAAATTCACCCCTCCACTTT. This encodes CASSLGQENSPLHF. This sequence joins TRBV5-1 and TRBJ1-6, with D possibly matching TRBD1 (6 bases). Trimming shortened V by 0 bases and J by 7 bases, and 8 bases separated the two germline ends. The CDR3 is made up of 14 amino acids. Looked up from germline, CDR1 is SGHRS and CDR2 is YFSETQ.

The chain joins TRBV2 to TRBJ1-5, with D maybe TRBD1 (5 bases). The CDR3 sequence is 17 residues long. V was pared by 7 bases and J by 0 bases, with 19 bases between. Germline V lookup: CDR1 SNHLY, CDR2 FYNNEI. The CDR3 loop reads CASKGRTSPYSNQPQHF. The CDR3, as DNA: TGTGCCAGCAAGGGGCGGACGTCCCCTTATAGCAATCAGCCCCAGCATTTT.

The V gene is TRBV28, the J gene TRBJ1-2; D is unresolved. Per germline, CDR1 MDHEN and CDR2 SYDVKM. The V end lost 6 bases, the J end lost 0 bases, and 8 bases lay between the germline ends. CDR3 length equals 13 residues. CDR3 in DNA: TGTGCCAGCAGCAATAAAGCTAACTATGGCTACACCTTC. It encodes CASSNKANYGYTF.

The CDR3 nucleotides are TGTGCCAGCAGTTCGGGGACTAGCGGGCCCTACGAGCAGTACTTC. Encoded protein: CASSSGTSGPYEQYF. The chain joins TRBV28 to TRBJ2-7; 12 bases match TRBD2. V dropped 4 bases and J dropped 2; count of bases not matched to a gene: 3. The germline V gene has CDR1 MDHEN and CDR2 SYDVKM. The CDR3 runs 15 residues.